Listed here are 23 T cell receptor beta chains from one sample, sequenced in a study of blood T cell repertoires in COVID-19. Some clones are missing from TCRdb's copy, which holds only in-frame ones; the method was immunoSEQ multiplex PCR. The repertoire holds about 130,000 clones, with about nine tenths as singletons. The specimen was peripheral blood. These TCRs come from a man in his forties or fifties with acute or convalescent COVID-19.

The chain uses TRBV7-2 and TRBJ2-1; TRBD2 agrees at 11 bases. Germline CDR1 SGHTA, CDR2 FQGNSA. Trimming removed 0 bases from V and 4 bases from J; junction bases left unmatched: 5. The CDR3 has 17 amino acids. The CDR3 bases are TGTGCCAGCAGCTTAGCCCCCTTAGCGGGGGGGTACAATGAGCAGTTCTTC. Protein: CASSLAPLAGGYNEQFF.

The V gene is TRBV4-1, the J gene TRBJ1-1, with D possibly TRBD1 on 5 matching bases. Looked up from germline, CDR1 is MGHRA and CDR2 is YSYEKL. V was cut by 4 bases and J by 5 bases, with 26 bases left in between. This CDR3 region has 18 residues. The CDR3 sequence: CASSLFWAGPRRVTEAFF. CDR3 nucleotides: TGCGCCAGCAGCCTCTTTTGGGCAGGGCCACGACGGGTTACTGAAGCTTTCTTT.

This clone has only a few counts. The chain uses TRBV27 and TRBJ2-1; 9 bases line up with TRBD2. Per the germline V gene, CDR1 is MNHEY and CDR2 is SMNVEV (reference sequence). V trimming: 10 bases; J trimming: 2 bases; junction bases outside the gene matches: 9. This CDR3 is built from 15 residues. CDR3 region: CATHAGTSTYNEQFF. The CDR3 DNA reads TGTGCCACCCATGCCGGGACTAGCACCTACAATGAGCAGTTCTTC.

This clone was seen just once. This sequence joins TRBV28 and TRBJ1-5, with a tentative D call TRBD1 (5 bases). V lost 5 bases to trimming and J lost 6 bases, with 11 bases between them. Germline V gene lookup returns CDR1 MDHEN and CDR2 SYDVKM. There are 13 residues in the CDR3. The CDR3 here is CASSLRVSQPQHF. Here the CDR3 DNA reads TGTGCCAGCAGTCTCAGGGTCTCTCAGCCCCAGCATTTT.

The chain is built from TRBV10-3 and TRBJ1-1, with 11 bases identical to TRBD1. CDR1 is ENHRY, CDR2 SYGVKD, per germline. Unmatched junction bases numbered 2, after V lost 8 bases and J lost 0 bases. The CDR3 is 14 residues long. CDR3 amino acids: CAIRDRGLNTEAFF. The DNA of the CDR3 is TGTGCCATCCGGGACAGGGGGTTGAACACTGAAGCTTTCTTT.

In its sample, this clone was seen many times. Other DNA sequences in this sample translate to the same CDR3. V usage is TRBV24-1 and J usage is TRBJ1-1; D not resolved. With 5 bases removed from V and 1 base from J, the gap between germline ends came to 4 bases. There are 12 residues in the CDR3. The V gene's germline CDR1 is KGHDR and CDR2 SFDVKD. The CDR3 sequence: CATSGPNTEAFF. The CDR3 bases are TGTGCCACCAGTGGGCCGAACACTGAAGCTTTCTTT.

The chain combines TRBV24-1 with TRBJ2-1; D is possibly TRBD1 (5 bases). CDR1 and CDR2 (germline): KGHDR, SFDVKD. The CDR3 loop spans 19 amino acids. Trimming pared 4 bases from V and 2 bases from J, leaving 23 bases between. The CDR3 loop is CATSDPGASGHRAYNEQFF. In DNA form, the CDR3 reads TGTGCCACCAGTGACCCTGGGGCGTCCGGGCACCGAGCCTACAATGAGCAGTTCTTC.

This sequence joins TRBV3-1 (or the pseudogene TRBV3-2) and TRBJ2-3; 8 bases are a match to TRBD1. The V and J ends lost 8 bases and 1 base, in that order; junction bases with no gene match: 5. Germline V gene sequence: CDR1 LGHDT, CDR2 YNNKEL (reference sequence). The CDR3 contains 14 residues. CDR3 nucleotide sequence: TGTGCCAGCGGCGAGACAGGGGGCACAGATACGCAGTATTTT. Amino acid sequence: CASGETGGTDTQYF.

The chain recombines TRBV5-1 with TRBJ2-1, with 7 bases aligning to TRBD2. Trimming at V came to 4 bases and at J to 8 bases, leaving 6 bases not matched to a gene. CDR1 and CDR2 (germline): SGHRS, YFSETQ. This CDR3 region has 13 residues. The CDR3 reads CASSPAGVDEQFF. The CDR3, as DNA: TGCGCCAGCAGCCCGGCGGGGGTCGATGAGCAGTTCTTC.

V and J are TRBV28 and TRBJ1-6, with 8 bases that match TRBD1. The germline gives CDR1 MDHEN, CDR2 SYDVKM. This CDR3 spans 19 amino acids. V trimming: 6 bases; J trimming: 0 bases; junction bases outside the gene matches: 13. The CDR3 coding sequence is TGTGCCAGCAGGCGTCCGGCAGGGGGCAAAGACTCCTATAATTCACCCCTCCACTTT. Translated, it gives CASRRPAGGKDSYNSPLHF.

The V and J genes are TRBV5-1 and TRBJ1-3; a weak D match, TRBD1 (5 bases). This CDR3 region has 13 residues. CDR1 is SGHRS, CDR2 YFSETQ, per germline. V lost 4 bases and J lost 6, with 11 bases in between. The CDR3 is CASSVWGENTIYF. As DNA, the CDR3 is TGCGCCAGCAGCGTGTGGGGGGAAAACACCATATATTTT.

The genes are TRBV6-5 and TRBJ1-1; no definite D call. The CDR3 totals 14 residues. Germline V gives CDR1 MNHEY, CDR2 SVGAGI. Trimming removed 6 bases from V and 2 bases from J, with 13 bases in between. CDR3 bases: TGTGCCAGCAGGGAGGCGGGCCTAAACACTGAAGCTTTCTTT. This gives the protein CASREAGLNTEAFF.

This sequence joins TRBV5-4 and TRBJ2-1, with TRBD2 as a possible D gene (5 bases). CDR1 and CDR2 (germline): SGHNT, YYREEE (reference sequence). V lost 4 bases, J lost 0 bases, and 11 bases lay in between. This CDR3 is built from 15 residues. The CDR3 region is CASSNGRGSYNEQFF. The CDR3 DNA reads TGTGCCAGCAGCAATGGACGGGGCTCCTACAATGAGCAGTTCTTC.

The chain recombines TRBV2 with TRBJ1-1; the D gene is possibly TRBD1 (6 bases). V shed 5 bases and J shed 0 bases, with 7 bases lying between them. CDR3 size: 13 residues. Germline V gene sequence: CDR1 SNHLY, CDR2 FYNNEI. The CDR3 protein is CASSRQVNTEAFF. The CDR3 DNA reads as TGTGCCAGCAGTCGACAGGTGAACACTGAAGCTTTCTTT.

The genes are TRBV19 and TRBJ1-5; D remains ambiguous. V shed 1 base and J shed 2 bases, with 9 bases lying between them. Per germline, CDR1 LNHDA and CDR2 SQIVND (reference sequence). The CDR3 has 15 residues. CDR3 protein: CASSIGMGGNQPQHF. The CDR3 DNA is TGTGCCAGTAGTATAGGGATGGGAGGCAATCAGCCCCAGCATTTT.

Here the CDR3 DNA reads TGTGCCAGCAGCCTATCGGGACTGTATGGAAACACCATATATTTT. This translates into CASSLSGLYGNTIYF. The J gene is TRBJ1-3, the V gene TRBV3-1 (or the pseudogene TRBV3-2); tentative D call: TRBD1 (5 bases). The germline V and J ends were trimmed by 4 bases and 3 bases, with 13 bases remaining between them. From germline, CDR1 is LGHDT and CDR2 YNNKEL (reference sequence). The CDR3 consists of 15 residues.

The chain carries TRBV27 and TRBJ1-6; the D gene is possibly TRBD1 (5 bases). The germline V gene encodes CDR1 MNHEY and CDR2 SMNVEV (reference sequence). The CDR3 runs 16 residues. V was pared by 3 bases and J by 6 bases, with 15 bases between. The CDR3 spells CASSFGGGRGNSPLHF. The CDR3 nucleotides are TGTGCCAGCAGTTTCGGGGGTGGGAGGGGTAATTCACCCCTCCACTTT.

This sequence joins TRBV7-9 and TRBJ1-1; tentative D call: TRBD1 (6 bases). Looked up from germline, CDR1 is SEHNR and CDR2 is FQNEAQ (reference sequence). The V end was cut by 4 bases, the J end by 1 base, with 13 bases between. The CDR3 is 15 amino acids. For the CDR3, the DNA is TGTGCCAGCAGCTCCGATCGGACAGCGAACACTGAAGCTTTCTTT. Amino acid sequence: CASSSDRTANTEAFF.

The genes are TRBV6-4 and TRBJ1-2; 11 bases fit TRBD1. Germline V CDR1 and CDR2: MRHNA, SNTAGT. The CDR3 has 16 amino acids. J was trimmed by 5 bases and V by 2 bases; bases with no gene match: 7. CDR3 DNA sequence: TGTGCCAGCAGTGACGGACAGGGGGCGGAACGGTATGGCTACACCTTC. Protein: CASSDGQGAERYGYTF.

The CDR3 nucleotides are TGTGCCAGCAGTACCTATAGCGTCTCCTACAATGAGCAGTTCTTC. It yields the protein CASSTYSVSYNEQFF. The V gene is TRBV27, the J gene TRBJ2-1; D might be TRBD2 (5 bases). V shed 5 bases and J shed 0 bases, with 11 bases lying between them. The CDR3 is made up of 15 amino acids. Looked up from germline, CDR1 is MNHEY and CDR2 is SMNVEV (reference sequence).

The V call is TRBV5-1, the J call TRBJ2-1; TRBD2 is a possible D gene (6 bases). Germline values: CDR1 SGHRS, CDR2 YFSETQ. Trimming shortened V by 1 base and J by 4 bases, and 24 bases separated the two germline ends. The CDR3 totals 19 residues. CDR3 nucleotides: TGCGCCAGCAGCTTGCGTCTAGCGATCTTCCCGAACCAATACAATGAGCAGTTCTTC. The encoded protein is CASSLRLAIFPNQYNEQFF. The variable domain in full, with the rest retrieved from reference TRBV5-1 and TRBJ2-1, is KAGVTQTPRYLIKTRGQQVTLSCSPISGHRSVSWYQQTPGQGLQFLFEYFSETQRNKGNFPGRFSGRQFSNSRSEMNVSTLELGDSALYLCASSLRLAIFPNQYNEQFFGPGTRLTVL.

This rearrangement joins TRBV2 to TRBJ1-2; 10 bases map to TRBD1. Germline V gene data show CDR1 as SNHLY and CDR2 as FYNNEI. J was trimmed by 4 bases and V by 5 bases; bases with no gene match: 10. This CDR3 contains 16 residues. The CDR3 DNA reads as TGTGCCAGCAGTTGGGACAGGGGTTCCAAAGGCTATGGCTACACCTTC. Encoded protein: CASSWDRGSKGYGYTF.

This chain links TRBV6-1 with TRBJ1-1; D remains unclear. The CDR3 contains 14 residues. Germline CDR1 is MNHNS and CDR2 is SASEGT. Deletions cut 1 base from V and 5 bases from J, with 11 bases between. The chain's CDR3 is CASSEVRVVTEAFF. For the CDR3, the DNA is TGTGCCAGCAGTGAAGTCCGGGTGGTGACTGAAGCTTTCTTT.